This section outlines one TCR beta chain sequence together with its context. This sample is part of a study of technical replicates of blood from a few donors. Trimming pared 2 bases from V and 2 bases from J, leaving 10 bases between. The CDR3 contains 15 residues. From germline, CDR1 is MDHEN and CDR2 SYDVKM. Data came from immunoSEQ multiplex PCR; TCRdb stores just in-frame clones and leaves some out. The sample records tens of thousands of clones, around 91% being singletons. The chain links TRBV28 to TRBJ2-1; TRBD2 is a possible D gene (6 bases). Sequenced input: T cells isolated from PBMCs. The receptor comes from a human donor in good health. Some clones in this sample may be carry-over from other donors' samples. The CDR3 loop is CASSLGEVAYNEQFF. The CDR3 bases are TGTGCCAGCAGTTTAGGGGAGGTGGCCTACAATGAGCAGTTCTTC.